This T cell receptor beta chain comes out of a study of Ad26.COV2.S vaccination and SARS-CoV-2 variants. Study background: Intramuscularly, Ad26.COV2.S was given either once or twice, 56 days apart.

Generated by immunoSEQ multiplex PCR, the TCRdb table keeps only in-frame clones and is missing some. The profile shows more than 300,000 clones, roughly nine tenths of them singletons. Study findings and constraints: Following vaccination, spike-specific CD8+ and CD4+ T cell responses reportedly exhibited substantial breadth.

A note on this clone: The antigen is unknown.

Germline V CDR1 and CDR2: MNHEY, SMNVEV (reference sequence). V was clipped by 4 bases and J by 1 base, with 16 bases between them. This CDR3 has 16 amino acids. Treatment given: 15 to 20 received Ad26.COV2.S at low or high dose, single or two shots; a few received placebo; per-sample allocation not given. Sampling happened 63 days after the first vaccine or placebo injection. Vaccine was an Ad26 vector expressing Wuhan-strain SARS-CoV-2 spike. The receptor's source is a person between 18 and 60 years old who received the Ad26.COV2.S COVID-19 vaccine or a placebo. This sample comprised peripheral blood, obtained in a trial of Ad26.COV2.S vaccine versus placebo. The V call is TRBV27, the J call TRBJ1-1, with D hard to call. The CDR3 loop is CASSYNQDLRNTEAFF. In DNA form, the CDR3 reads TGTGCCAGCAGTTACAATCAAGACCTCCGGAACACTGAAGCTTTCTTT.